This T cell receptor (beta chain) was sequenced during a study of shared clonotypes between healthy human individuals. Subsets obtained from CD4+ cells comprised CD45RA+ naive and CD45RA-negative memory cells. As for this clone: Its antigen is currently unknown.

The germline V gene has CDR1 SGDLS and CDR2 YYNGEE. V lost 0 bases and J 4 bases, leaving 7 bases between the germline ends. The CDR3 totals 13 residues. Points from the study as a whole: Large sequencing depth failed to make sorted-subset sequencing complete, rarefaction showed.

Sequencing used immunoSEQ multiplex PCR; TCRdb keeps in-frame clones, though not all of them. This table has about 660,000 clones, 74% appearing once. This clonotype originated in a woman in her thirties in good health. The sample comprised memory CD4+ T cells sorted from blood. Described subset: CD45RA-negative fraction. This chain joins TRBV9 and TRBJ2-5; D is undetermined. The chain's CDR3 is CASSVVERETQYF. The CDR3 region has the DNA TGTGCCAGCAGCGTAGTGGAGCGAGAGACCCAGTACTTC.